Reported below is one T cell receptor beta chain. This entry is derived from a study of blood T cell repertoires in COVID-19. As for the study in general: Nucleic acid was either cDNA or gDNA, and it came from T cells, B-cell-depleted T cells, or PBMCs.

CDR3 length: 17 amino acids. Per germline, CDR1 SGHTA and CDR2 FQGNSA. The ends lost 5 bases at V and 2 bases at J; junction bases unmatched: 9. The protocol was immunoSEQ multiplex PCR, while the TCRdb copy is restricted to in-frame clones and leaves out a portion. This sample has 200,000 to 250,000 clones, with roughly four fifths found just once. Sequencing was done on a sample of PBMCs or T cells enriched from blood (not recorded which). The sequence came from a woman aged 55-75 years who had recovered from COVID-19. This sequence joins TRBV7-2 and TRBJ2-6, with 7 bases identical to TRBD1. CDR3 DNA sequence: TGTGCCAGCAGCAAGTCGACCGACAGGGCTGGGGCCAACGTCCTGACTTTC. Encoded protein: CASSKSTDRAGANVLTF. Looking up the rest from reference TRBV7-2 and TRBJ2-6 gives the full variable domain: GAGVSQSPSNKVTEKGKDVELRCDPISGHTALYWYRQSLGQGLEFLIYFQGNSAPDKSGLPSDRFSAERTGGSVSTLTIQRTQQEDSAVYLCASSKSTDRAGANVLTFGAGSRLTVL.